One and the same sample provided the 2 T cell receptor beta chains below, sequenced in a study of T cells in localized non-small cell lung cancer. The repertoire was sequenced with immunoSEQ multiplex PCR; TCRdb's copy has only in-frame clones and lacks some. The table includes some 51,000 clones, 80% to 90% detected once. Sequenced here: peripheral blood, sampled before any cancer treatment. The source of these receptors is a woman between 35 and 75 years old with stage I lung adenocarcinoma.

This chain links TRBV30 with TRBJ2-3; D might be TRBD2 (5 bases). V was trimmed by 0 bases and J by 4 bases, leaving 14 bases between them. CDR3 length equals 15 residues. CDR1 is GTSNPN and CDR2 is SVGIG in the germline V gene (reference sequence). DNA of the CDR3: TGTGCCTGGAGTGTACGGGATCGAGGAGCAGATACGCAGTATTTT. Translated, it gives CAWSVRDRGADTQYF.

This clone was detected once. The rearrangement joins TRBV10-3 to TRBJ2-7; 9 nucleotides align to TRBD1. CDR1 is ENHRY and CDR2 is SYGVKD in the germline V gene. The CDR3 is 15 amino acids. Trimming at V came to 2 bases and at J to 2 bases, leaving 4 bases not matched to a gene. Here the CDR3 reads CAISEGGQGTYEQYF. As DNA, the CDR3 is TGTGCCATCAGTGAGGGGGGACAGGGAACCTACGAGCAGTACTTC.